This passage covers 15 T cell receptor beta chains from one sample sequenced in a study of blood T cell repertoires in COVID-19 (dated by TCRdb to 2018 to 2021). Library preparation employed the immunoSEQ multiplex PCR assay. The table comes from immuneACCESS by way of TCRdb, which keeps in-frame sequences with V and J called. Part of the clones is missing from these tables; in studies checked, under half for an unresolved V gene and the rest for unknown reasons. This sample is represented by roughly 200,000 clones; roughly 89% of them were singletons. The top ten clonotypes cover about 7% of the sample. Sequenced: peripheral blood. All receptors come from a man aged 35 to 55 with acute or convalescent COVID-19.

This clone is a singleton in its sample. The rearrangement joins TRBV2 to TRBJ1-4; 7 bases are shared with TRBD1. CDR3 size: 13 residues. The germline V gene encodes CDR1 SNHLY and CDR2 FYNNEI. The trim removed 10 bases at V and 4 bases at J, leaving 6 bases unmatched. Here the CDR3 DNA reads TGTGCCACCACAGGGGATGTTAATGAAAAACTGTTTTTT. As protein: CATTGDVNEKLFF.

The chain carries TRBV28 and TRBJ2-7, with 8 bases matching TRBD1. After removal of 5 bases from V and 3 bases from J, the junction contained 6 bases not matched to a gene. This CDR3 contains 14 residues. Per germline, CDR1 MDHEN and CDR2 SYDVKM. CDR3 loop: CASSRTGFNYEQYF. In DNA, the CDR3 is TGTGCCAGCAGTAGGACAGGGTTTAACTACGAGCAGTACTTC.

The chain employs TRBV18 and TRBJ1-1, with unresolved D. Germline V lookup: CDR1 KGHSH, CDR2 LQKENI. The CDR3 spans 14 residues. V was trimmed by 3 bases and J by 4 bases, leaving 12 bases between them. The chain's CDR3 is CASSPPESFTEAFF. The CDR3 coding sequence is TGTGCCAGCTCACCCCCAGAATCGTTCACTGAAGCTTTCTTT. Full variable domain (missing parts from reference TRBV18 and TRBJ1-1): NAGVMQNPRHLVRRRGQEARLRCSPMKGHSHVYWYRQLPEEGLKFMVYLQKENIIDESGMPKERFSAEFPKEGPSILRIQQVVRGDSAAYFCASSPPESFTEAFFGQGTRLTVV.

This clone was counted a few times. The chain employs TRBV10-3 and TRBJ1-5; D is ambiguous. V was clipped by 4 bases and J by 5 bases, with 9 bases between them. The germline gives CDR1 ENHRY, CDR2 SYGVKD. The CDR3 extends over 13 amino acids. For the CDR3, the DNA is TGTGCCATCAGTGCACTCTATGATCAGCCCCAGCATTTT. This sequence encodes CAISALYDQPQHF.

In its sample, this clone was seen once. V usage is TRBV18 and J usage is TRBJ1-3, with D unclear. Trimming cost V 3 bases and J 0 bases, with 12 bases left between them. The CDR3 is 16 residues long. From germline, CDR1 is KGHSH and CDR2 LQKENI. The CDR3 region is CASSPAGTYSGNTIYF. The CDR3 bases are TGTGCCAGCTCACCGGCGGGCACTTACTCTGGAAACACCATATATTTT.

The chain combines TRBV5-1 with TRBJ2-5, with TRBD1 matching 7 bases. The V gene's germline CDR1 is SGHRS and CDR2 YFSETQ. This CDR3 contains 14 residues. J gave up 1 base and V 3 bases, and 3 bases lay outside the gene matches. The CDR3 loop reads CASSSTGFQETQYF. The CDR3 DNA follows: TGCGCCAGCAGCTCGACAGGGTTCCAAGAGACCCAGTACTTC. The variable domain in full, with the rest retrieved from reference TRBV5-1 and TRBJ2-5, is KAGVTQTPRYLIKTRGQQVTLSCSPISGHRSVSWYQQTPGQGLQFLFEYFSETQRNKGNFPGRFSGRQFSNSRSEMNVSTLELGDSALYLCASSSTGFQETQYFGPGTRLLVL.

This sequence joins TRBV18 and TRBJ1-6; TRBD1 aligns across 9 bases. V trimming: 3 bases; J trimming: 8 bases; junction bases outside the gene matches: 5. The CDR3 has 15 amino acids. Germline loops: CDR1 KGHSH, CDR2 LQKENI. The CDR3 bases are TGTGCCAGCTCACCCCCGGGACAGGGATATTCACCCCTCCACTTT. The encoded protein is CASSPPGQGYSPLHF.

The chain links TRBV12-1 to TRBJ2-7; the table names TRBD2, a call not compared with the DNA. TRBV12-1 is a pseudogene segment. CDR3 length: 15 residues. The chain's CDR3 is CASSHSGTRTHEQYF. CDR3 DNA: TGTGCCAGCAGCCACTCCGGGACTAGGACCCACGAGCAGTACTTC.

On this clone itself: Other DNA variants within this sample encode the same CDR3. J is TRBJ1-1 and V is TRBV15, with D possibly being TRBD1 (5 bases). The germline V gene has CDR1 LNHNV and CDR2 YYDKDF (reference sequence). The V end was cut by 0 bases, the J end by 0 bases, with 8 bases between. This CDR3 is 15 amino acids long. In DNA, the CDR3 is TGTGCCACCAGCAGAGATCGGGGGGTGAACACTGAAGCTTTCTTT. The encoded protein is CATSRDRGVNTEAFF.

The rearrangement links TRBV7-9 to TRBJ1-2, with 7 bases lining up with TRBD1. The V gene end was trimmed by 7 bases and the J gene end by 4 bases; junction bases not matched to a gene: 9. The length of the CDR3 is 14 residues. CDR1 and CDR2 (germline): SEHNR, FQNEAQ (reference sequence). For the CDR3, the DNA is TGTGCCAGCATCCCCGAGGGGGCCGCCTATGGCTACACCTTC. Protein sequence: CASIPEGAAYGYTF.

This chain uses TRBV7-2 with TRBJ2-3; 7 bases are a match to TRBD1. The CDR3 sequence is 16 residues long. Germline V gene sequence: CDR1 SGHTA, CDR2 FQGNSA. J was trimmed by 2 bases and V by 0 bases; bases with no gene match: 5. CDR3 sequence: CASSLAGTVPTDTQYF. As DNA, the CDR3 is TGTGCCAGCAGCTTAGCAGGGACAGTTCCCACAGATACGCAGTATTTT.

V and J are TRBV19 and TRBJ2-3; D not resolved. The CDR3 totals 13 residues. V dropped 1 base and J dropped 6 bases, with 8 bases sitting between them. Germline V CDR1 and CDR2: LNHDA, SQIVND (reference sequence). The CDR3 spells CASSIARADTQYF. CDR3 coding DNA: TGTGCCAGTAGTATAGCGCGCGCGGATACGCAGTATTTT. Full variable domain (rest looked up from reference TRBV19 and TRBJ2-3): DGGITQSPKYLFRKEGQNVTLSCEQNLNHDAMYWYRQDPGQGLRLIYYSQIVNDFQKGDIAEGYSVSREKKESFPLTVTSAQKNPTAFYLCASSIARADTQYFGPGTRLTVL.

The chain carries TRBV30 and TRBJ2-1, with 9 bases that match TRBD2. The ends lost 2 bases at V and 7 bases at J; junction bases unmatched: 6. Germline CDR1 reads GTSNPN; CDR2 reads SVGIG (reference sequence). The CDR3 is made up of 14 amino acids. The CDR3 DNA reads TGTGCCTGGAGTATAGCGGGGGCAAGTAATGAGCAGTTCTTC. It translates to CAWSIAGASNEQFF.

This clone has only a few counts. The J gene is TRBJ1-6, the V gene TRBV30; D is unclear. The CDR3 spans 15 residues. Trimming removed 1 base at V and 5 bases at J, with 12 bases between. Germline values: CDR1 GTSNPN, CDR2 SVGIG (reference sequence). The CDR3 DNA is TGTGCCTGGAGTGCTTCAGGACTGAATAATTCACCCCTCCACTTT. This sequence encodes CAWSASGLNNSPLHF.

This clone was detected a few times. CDR3 bases: TGTGCCAGTAGTATAGATGGTGACTCGAACTACGAGCAGTACTTC. Its protein product is CASSIDGDSNYEQYF. The chain combines TRBV19 with TRBJ2-7, with D unclear. Germline CDR1 and CDR2: LNHDA and SQIVND (reference sequence). V gave up 0 bases and J gave up 3 bases, with 12 bases separating them. The CDR3 sequence is 15 residues long.